Each of the 9 T cell receptor beta chains below was sequenced from the same sample in a study of blood T cell repertoires in COVID-19. Profiled with immunoSEQ multiplex PCR; TCRdb holds only in-frame clones, not every one. The sample shows approximately 210,000 clones, 82% of them seen only once. The sequenced sample consisted of PBMCs or T cells enriched from blood (not recorded which). The receptor source for this set is a woman aged 60-75 years who had recovered from COVID-19.

This clone has a single count. The chain has TRBV19 and TRBJ2-1; TRBD2 matches 8 bases. V shed 4 bases and J 3 bases; nucleotides not matched to a gene: 2. The CDR3 consists of 14 residues. Germline CDR1 LNHDA, CDR2 SQIVND (reference sequence). CDR3 residues: CASSKTSVYNEQFF. The CDR3 region has the DNA TGTGCCAGTAGTAAGACTAGCGTCTACAATGAGCAGTTCTTC.

The chain couples TRBV5-1 to TRBJ2-5, with 10 bases fitting TRBD2. CDR3 length equals 18 residues. The germline gives CDR1 SGHRS, CDR2 YFSETQ. J was trimmed by 3 bases and V by 5 bases; bases with no gene match: 16. Here the CDR3 reads CASRLFGLAGAGKETQYF. In DNA, the CDR3 is TGCGCCAGCAGACTGTTCGGGCTAGCGGGAGCTGGGAAAGAGACCCAGTACTTC.

This clone occurred once. The chain carries TRBV7-2 and TRBJ1-6; 7 nucleotides match TRBD1. The CDR3 loop spans 16 amino acids. Germline V gene sequence: CDR1 SGHTA, CDR2 FQGNSA. V dropped 1 base and J dropped 7; count of bases not matched to a gene: 7. The CDR3 DNA follows: TGTGCCAGCAGCTTAGGACAGGGTTTTGGGAATTCACCCCTCCACTTT. Protein: CASSLGQGFGNSPLHF.

The V call is TRBV7-3, the J call TRBJ2-1, with D unresolved. Germline V gene data show CDR1 as SGHTA and CDR2 as FQGTGA. Trimming removed 7 bases at V and 5 bases at J, with 15 bases between. The CDR3 contains 14 residues. DNA of the CDR3: TGTGCCAGCACCGCCTCCGGCAGCGACAATGAGCAGTTCTTC. Its protein product is CASTASGSDNEQFF.

This sequence joins TRBV5-4 and TRBJ1-2, with D unclear. Germline V lookup: CDR1 SGHNT, CDR2 YYREEE (reference sequence). V was cut by 0 bases and J by 0 bases, with 6 bases left in between. The length of the CDR3 is 14 residues. CDR3 DNA sequence: TGTGCCAGCAGCTTGGATACAGCTAACTATGGCTACACCTTC. Amino acid sequence: CASSLDTANYGYTF.

V gene TRBV29-1 combines with J gene TRBJ2-1, with TRBD1 matching over 10 bases. Germline CDR1 reads SQVTM; CDR2 reads ANQGSEA. This CDR3 region has 14 residues. V was pared by 6 bases and J by 0 bases, with 2 bases of the junction left unmatched. In DNA, the CDR3 is TGCAGCGTGGACAGGGGGGGCTCCTACAATGAGCAGTTCTTC. Its translation is CSVDRGGSYNEQFF.

The chain has TRBV6-2 or TRBV6-3 and TRBJ2-4; maybe TRBD1 (5 bases). Germline CDR1 reads MNHEY; CDR2 reads SVGEGT. The CDR3 has 15 residues. V was pared by 2 bases and J by 4 bases, with 12 bases between. The DNA for the CDR3 is TGTGCCAGCAGTTACATCCGGACAACGAAAAACATTCAGTACTTC. Protein product: CASSYIRTTKNIQYF.

This rearrangement joins TRBV4-3 to TRBJ2-1, with D possibly matching TRBD1 (6 bases). Looked up from germline, CDR1 is LGHNA and CDR2 is YSLEER. The CDR3 contains 16 residues. V was trimmed by 0 bases and J by 3 bases, leaving 12 bases between them. In DNA form, the CDR3 reads TGCGCCAGCAGCCAAGATAGAGGGACACGCTACAATGAGCAGTTCTTC. Translating gives CASSQDRGTRYNEQFF.

This chain joins TRBV20-1 and TRBJ1-2; D perhaps matches TRBD1 (6 bases). The CDR3 is 16 amino acids. Germline V gene lookup returns CDR1 DFQATT and CDR2 SNEGSKA (reference sequence). V was trimmed by 3 bases and J by 3 bases, leaving 20 bases between them. The CDR3 sequence: CSASPGHKGGDYGYTF. As DNA, the CDR3 is TGCAGTGCTAGTCCGGGACACAAAGGGGGAGACTATGGCTACACCTTC.